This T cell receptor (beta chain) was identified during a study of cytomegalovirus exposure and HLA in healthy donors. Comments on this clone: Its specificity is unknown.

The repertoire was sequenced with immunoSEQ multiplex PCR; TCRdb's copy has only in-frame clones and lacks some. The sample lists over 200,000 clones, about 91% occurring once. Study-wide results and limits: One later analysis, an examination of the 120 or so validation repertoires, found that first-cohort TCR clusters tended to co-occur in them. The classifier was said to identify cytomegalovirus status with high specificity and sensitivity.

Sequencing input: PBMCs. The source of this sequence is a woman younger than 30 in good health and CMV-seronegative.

The CDR3 bases are TGTGCCAGCAGCTTGGACAGTAACATGAACACTGAAGCTTTCTTT. This translates into CASSLDSNMNTEAFF. This sequence joins TRBV5-6 and TRBJ1-1; D gene ambiguous. V shed 0 bases and J shed 0 bases, with 9 bases lying between them. CDR3 length: 15 amino acids. CDR1 and CDR2 from the germline V gene are SGHDT and YYEEEE.